The next 25 T cell receptor beta chains were all read from a single sample in a study of blood T cells in healthy people across ages (dated by TCRdb to the mid-2010s). Libraries were prepared through 5' RACE. Sequenced on an Illumina HiSeq 2500. A second PCR of about 6 to 12 cycles was run with a J-beta primer mix and a sample-barcoded 5' primer. TCRdb's own reprocessing of the public reads used fastp at Q25 and MiXCR and kept productive beta chains. Each entry merges the rows of one CDR3 protein and shows their most common DNA and genes. The sample has over a million distinct CDR3 sequences on record, approximately 59% of them singletons. Roughly 7% of the sample is taken by the ten largest. The material sequenced was blood. The origin of the receptors is a man younger than 35 in good health.

V is TRBV29-1 and J is TRBJ2-1, with D perhaps TRBD1 or TRBD2 (5 bases each). In germline, CDR1 is SQVTM, CDR2 ANQGSEA. Trimming took 4 bases from V and 6 from J, leaving 16 bases between them. The CDR3 runs to 14 residues. This CDR3 reads CSVAGRQHLNEQFF. CDR3 bases: TGCAGCGTTGCGGGACGACAACACCTCAATGAGCAGTTCTTC.

The sample holds one count of this clonotype. It may be a read error: a sequence one base away is much more abundant. V gene TRBV29-1 combines with J gene TRBJ2-7; D may correspond to TRBD1 or TRBD2 (5 bases each). Germline CDR1 SQVTM, CDR2 ANQGSEA. This CDR3 has 10 amino acids. V was pared by 7 bases and J by 7 bases, with 11 bases between. The CDR3 nucleotides read TGCAGCGGGGGGTACAATGAGCAGTACTTC. Amino acid sequence: CSGGYNEQYF.

This sequence joins TRBV12-3 or TRBV12-4 and TRBJ2-3, with 8 bases fitting TRBD1. V was pared by 5 bases and J by 11 bases, with 9 bases of the junction left unmatched. This CDR3 region has 13 residues. The CDR3 coding sequence is TGTGCCAGCAGTCAGGGGGCGACAGATGTGCAGTATTTT. Translation gives CASSQGATDVQYF.

The chain has TRBV6-5 and TRBJ2-4; the D call may be TRBD1 or TRBD2 (5 bases each). The end of the DNA is better explained by TRBJ2-7, so the J call may be wrong. The CDR3 is made up of 13 amino acids. Germline CDR1 and CDR2: MNHEY and SVGAGI. CDR3 bases: TGTGCCACAAACCGGGACGGTGCCTACGAGCAGTACTTC. Translating gives CATNRDGAYEQYF.

This clonotype was seen a handful of times. The CDR3: CASSLNGGAYEQYF. CDR3 sequence (DNA): TGTGCCAGCAGCCTGAATGGGGGCGCCTACGAGCAGTACTTC. This chain links TRBV7-2 with TRBJ2-1; tentatively, D is TRBD1 (6 bases). The J call may not be correct, given that the DNA end is closer to TRBJ2-7. The CDR3 has 14 residues. Germline lookup yields CDR1 SGHTA and CDR2 FQGNSA.

This chain uses TRBV12-3 or TRBV12-4 with TRBJ2-5; D ambiguous. Trimming removed 7 bases at V and 7 bases at J, with 13 bases between. The CDR3 has 12 amino acids. CDR3 DNA: TGTGCCAGCACCGGGTCCTGGGGGACCCAGTACTTC. It translates to CASTGSWGTQYF.

V and J are TRBV4-2 and TRBJ1-2, with 7 bases lining up with TRBD1. CDR1 and CDR2 (germline): LGHNA, YNFKEQ. V lost 0 bases and J lost 4; bases outside the gene matches: 8. The CDR3 contains 16 residues. Here the CDR3 DNA reads TGTGCCAGCAGCCAAGATCGACAGGGTTATGGCTATGGCTACACCTTC. Translated: CASSQDRQGYGYGYTF.

V is TRBV11-2 and J is TRBJ2-1; TRBD2 might be the D (6 bases). Germline CDR1 SGHAT, CDR2 FQNNGV. The CDR3 contains 15 residues. Trimming took off 5 bases at V and 5 bases at J, with 16 bases between the two ends. CDR3 bases: TGTGCCAGCAGCATACGGGACTCGCCCCACAATGAGCAGTTCTTC. This sequence encodes CASSIRDSPHNEQFF.

CDR3 in amino acids: CASSLLGNSDTEAFF. The DNA of the CDR3 is TGTGCCAGCAGTCTACTCGGGAACAGCGACACTGAAGCTTTCTTT. This chain uses TRBV6-5 with TRBJ1-1; D is unclear. The CDR3 is 15 residues long. Per germline, CDR1 MNHEY and CDR2 SVGAGI. Trimming took 5 bases from V and 3 from J, leaving 16 bases between them.

The rearrangement joins TRBV24-1 to TRBJ2-5; 9 nucleotides agree with TRBD1. The J call may not be correct, given that the DNA end is closer to TRBJ2-7. The CDR3 has 14 amino acids. Germline CDR1 KGHDR, CDR2 SFDVKD. In DNA, the CDR3 is TGTGCCACCGATGGACAGGGGATATCCTACGAGCAGTACTTC. Protein product: CATDGQGISYEQYF.

Notes on this clonotype: A junction boundary mismatches the germline segment, possibly from a read error. The chain is built from TRBV6-2 or TRBV6-3 and TRBJ2-5, with D maybe TRBD2 (5 bases). CDR1 and CDR2 (germline): MNHEY, SVGEGT. This CDR3 is 13 amino acids long. CDR3 region: CASSGGEQGTQYF. CDR3 DNA: TGTGCCAGCAGCGGAGGAGAACAAGGGACCCAGTACTTC.

The CDR3 DNA follows: TGTGCCAGCAGCGAACAGGGGTCGGTCAACACCGGGGAGCTGTTTTTT. Its translation is CASSEQGSVNTGELFF. The genes are TRBV6-2 or TRBV6-3 and TRBJ2-2, with 7 bases fitting TRBD1. Trimming removed 6 bases from V and 2 bases from J; junction bases left unmatched: 9. The germline V gene encodes CDR1 MNHEY and CDR2 SVGEGT. The CDR3 runs 16 residues.

The V and J genes are TRBV20-1 and TRBJ2-7, with 7 bases aligning to TRBD1. The length of the CDR3 is 14 residues. Trimming cost V 6 bases and J 0 bases; bases outside gene matches: 8. Germline assignment: CDR1 DFQATT and CDR2 SNEGSKA (reference sequence). The CDR3 sequence: CSAYRGGSSYEQYF. In DNA, the CDR3 is TGCAGTGCCTACAGGGGTGGGAGCTCCTACGAGCAGTACTTC.

There are a few counts of this clonotype. The chain uses TRBV12-3 or TRBV12-4 and TRBJ2-1; 10 bases agree with TRBD2. V lost 1 base to trimming and J lost 2 bases; unmatched junction nucleotides: 5. The length of the CDR3 is 17 residues. The chain's CDR3 is CASSLEGAGGPYNEQFF. The DNA of the CDR3 is TGTGCCAGCAGTTTAGAAGGAGCGGGAGGGCCCTACAATGAGCAGTTCTTC.

This chain connects TRBV9 to TRBJ2-5, with D tentatively TRBD2 (6 bases). Trimming removed 3 bases from V and 3 bases from J, with 18 bases in between. Germline-derived CDR1 and CDR2 are SGDLS and YYNGEE. The CDR3 runs to 16 residues. The CDR3 protein is CASSALGGSPEETQYF. The CDR3, as DNA: TGTGCCAGCAGCGCTCTGGGGGGTTCTCCAGAAGAGACCCAGTACTTC.

The chain links TRBV20-1 to TRBJ2-3, with D possibly being TRBD1 (5 bases). V was cut by 2 bases and J by 3 bases, with 15 bases left in between. The germline CDR1 and CDR2 sequences are DFQATT and SNEGSKA (reference sequence). The CDR3 extends over 15 amino acids. For the CDR3, the DNA is TGCAGTGCTAGACAGGGTTTTATAGATACAGATACGCAGTATTTT. Protein product: CSARQGFIDTDTQYF.

In this sample, this clonotype turned up a few times. This chain connects TRBV20-1 to TRBJ2-7, with 8 bases identical to TRBD2. J was trimmed by 0 bases and V by 0 bases; bases with no gene match: 4. Germline V gene data show CDR1 as DFQATT and CDR2 as SNEGSKA (reference sequence). CDR3 size: 15 residues. The CDR3 coding sequence is TGCAGTGCTAGAGATCCTAGCGGGCTCTCCTACGAGCAGTACTTC. Translated: CSARDPSGLSYEQYF.

Worth noting for this clonotype: Likely a read error: the CDR3 ends without its conserved phenylalanine or tryptophan. This chain joins TRBV5-4 and TRBJ1-4; no firm D call. The CDR3 covers 13 residues. V was pared by 3 bases and J by 0 bases, with 3 bases between. Germline V gene lookup returns CDR1 SGHNT and CDR2 YYREEE (reference sequence). The CDR3 sequence: CASSSATNEKLFL. In nucleotides, the CDR3 is TGTGCCAGCAGCTCAGCAACTAATGAAAAACTGTTTCTT.

This clonotype appeared a few times. The chain joins TRBV7-6 to TRBJ1-2; 10 nucleotides line up with TRBD1. CDR1 is SGHVS and CDR2 is FNYEAQ in the germline V gene. This CDR3 comprises 15 residues. V gave up 1 base and J gave up 6 bases; unmatched junction bases: 5. This CDR3 is CASSLEGTGANGYTF. In DNA form, the CDR3 reads TGTGCCAGCAGCTTAGAGGGGACAGGGGCTAATGGCTACACCTTC.

The chain has TRBV11-2 and TRBJ2-7; D perhaps matches TRBD1 (5 bases). Germline lookup yields CDR1 SGHAT and CDR2 FQNNGV. The CDR3 sequence is 16 residues long. The ends were cut back, 4 bases at V and 3 bases at J, with 19 bases in the middle. CDR3 region: CASSSPTVPRNYEQYF. CDR3 in DNA: TGTGCCAGCAGCTCCCCGACAGTCCCCAGAAACTACGAGCAGTACTTC. Full variable domain (rest looked up from reference TRBV11-2 and TRBJ2-7): EAGVAQSPRYKIIEKRQSVAFWCNPISGHATLYWYQQILGQGPKLLIQFQNNGVVDDSQLPKDRFSAERLKGVDSTLKIQPAKLEDSAVYLCASSSPTVPRNYEQYFGPGTRLTVT.

The rearrangement links TRBV12-3 or TRBV12-4 to TRBJ2-1; either TRBD1 or TRBD2 may supply D (5 bases each). The CDR3 runs to 14 residues. Between the trimmed V and J ends, which lost 8 bases and 7 bases, there was a span of 18 bases. CDR3 amino acids: CASHEGPPPNEQFF. The DNA for the CDR3 is TGTGCCAGCCATGAGGGGCCCCCTCCGAATGAGCAGTTCTTC.

J is TRBJ2-7 and V is TRBV6-2 or TRBV6-3; D call uncertain. V gave up 5 bases and J gave up 2 bases, with 13 bases separating them. The CDR3 is made up of 14 amino acids. CDR1 is MNHEY and CDR2 is SVGEGT in the germline V gene. The CDR3 nucleotides read TGTGCCAGCAGTAGCGTCGTCGGTGCCTACGAGCAGTACTTC. Protein sequence: CASSSVVGAYEQYF.

The chain has TRBV6-5 and TRBJ2-7; 8 bases are a match to TRBD1. Germline loops: CDR1 MNHEY, CDR2 SVGAGI. Trimming cost V 6 bases and J 2 bases; bases outside gene matches: 6. The length of the CDR3 is 14 residues. The CDR3 coding sequence is TGTGCCAGCAGGGGGGACAGGCCGCCCTACGAGCAGTACTTC. This sequence encodes CASRGDRPPYEQYF.

The chain has TRBV29-1 and TRBJ2-5; maybe TRBD1 (7 bases). This CDR3 has 13 residues. V dropped 6 bases and J dropped 4 bases, with 15 bases sitting between them. Germline V CDR1 and CDR2: SQVTM, ANQGSEA. CDR3 in amino acids: CSVLGQGGETQYF. The CDR3 DNA reads as TGCAGCGTCTTAGGGCAGGGGGGAGAGACCCAGTACTTC.

The CDR3 sequence: CSSFRASTDTQYF. The CDR3 DNA sequence: TGCAGTTCTTTCCGGGCGTCCACAGATACGCAGTATTTT. V is TRBV20-1 and J is TRBJ2-3; D ambiguous. The CDR3 covers 13 residues. Germline V gene sequence: CDR1 DFQATT, CDR2 SNEGSKA (reference sequence). The V end was cut by 8 bases, the J end by 2 bases, with 14 bases between.